This TCR beta chain was recovered during a study of cytomegalovirus exposure and HLA in healthy donors. Regarding the study as a whole: Among the CMV-associated chains, three were confirmed in vitro as specific for CMV antigens. Across donors, most TCRs were seen rarely, yet some public ones were widespread. First-cohort TCR clusters were later found to tend to co-occur in the 120 or so validation repertoires.

Comments on this clone: As yet, its antigen is unknown.

With 1 base removed from V and 4 bases from J, the gap between germline ends came to 10 bases. Germline assignment: CDR1 MDHEN and CDR2 SYDVKM. This CDR3 is built from 14 residues. Sequencing was performed with immunoSEQ multiplex PCR; in TCRdb, only in-frame clones are kept and a portion is missing. This sample has 100,000 to 120,000 clones, with under 97% found just once. The receptor was isolated from a woman between 18 and 29 years old in good health and CMV-seronegative. The specimen sequenced was PBMCs. The chain links TRBV28 to TRBJ1-1, with no clear D. CDR3 DNA: TGTGCCAGCAGTTTATCTTCCCGGGGCACTGAAGCTTTCTTT. This gives the protein CASSLSSRGTEAFF. The variable domain in full, completed from reference TRBV28 and TRBJ1-1, reads DVKVTQSSRYLVKRTGEKVFLECVQDMDHENMFWYRQDPGLGLRLIYFSYDVKMKEKGDIPEGYSVSREKKERFSLILESASTNQTSMYLCASSLSSRGTEAFFGQGTRLTVV.